These 7 T cell receptor beta chains came from one sample sequenced in a study of cytomegalovirus exposure and HLA in healthy donors. 60 Vbeta and 13 Jbeta primers were used in PCR. Some clones are missing from TCRdb's copy, which holds only in-frame ones; the method was immunoSEQ multiplex PCR. The sample has more than 95,000 clones; around 10% are singletons. What was sequenced was PBMCs. These receptors were taken from a middle-aged man in good health and CMV-seropositive.

V is TRBV28 and J is TRBJ1-5; possibly TRBD1 for D (5 bases). The CDR3 length is 13 residues. CDR1 is MDHEN and CDR2 is SYDVKM in the germline V gene. The V end lost 7 bases, the J end lost 4 bases, and 11 bases lay between the germline ends. CDR3 in DNA: TGTGCCAGCACAGGGTTGTGGAATCAGCCCCAGCATTTT. This translates into CASTGLWNQPQHF.

This clone came up a few times. This sequence joins TRBV7-9 and TRBJ2-5, with D possibly matching TRBD1 (5 bases). This CDR3 is 14 amino acids long. CDR1 is SEHNR and CDR2 is FQNEAQ in the germline V gene (reference sequence). Trimming pared 4 bases from V and 5 bases from J, leaving 14 bases between. The CDR3 here is CASSSTRQTETQYF. The CDR3 region has the DNA TGTGCCAGCAGCTCAACCCGACAGACCGAGACCCAGTACTTC.

The J gene is TRBJ2-7, the V gene TRBV15, with D perhaps TRBD1 (6 bases). V gave up 3 bases and J gave up 3 bases, with 9 bases separating them. CDR1 and CDR2 (germline): LNHNV, YYDKDF (reference sequence). This CDR3 has 13 amino acids. CDR3 region: CATSSGGIYEQYF. CDR3 bases: TGTGCCACCAGCAGTGGGGGCATCTACGAGCAGTACTTC.

In its sample, this clone was seen a few times. This chain joins TRBV28 and TRBJ2-2, with TRBD2 matching 7 bases. CDR1 MDHEN and CDR2 SYDVKM come from the germline V gene. The CDR3 has 16 amino acids. The V gene end was trimmed by 5 bases and the J gene end by 5 bases; junction bases not matched to a gene: 11. The CDR3 is CASSPPEAGVTGELFF. As DNA, the CDR3 is TGTGCCAGCAGTCCCCCGGAGGCGGGAGTTACCGGGGAGCTGTTTTTT.

V is TRBV6-5 and J is TRBJ2-7; TRBD1 matches at 7 bases. Germline CDR1 is MNHEY and CDR2 is SVGAGI. With 8 bases clipped from V and 2 bases from J, the junction kept 3 bases outside the gene matches. The CDR3 covers 12 residues. CDR3 nucleotide sequence: TGTGCCAGCGCAGACAGGGCCTACGAGCAGTACTTC. Residues: CASADRAYEQYF.

This clone was seen only a few times. The gene calls are TRBV10-3 and TRBJ1-4; D remains ambiguous. Germline CDR1 reads ENHRY; CDR2 reads SYGVKD. Between the trimmed V and J ends, which lost 2 bases and 0 bases, there was a span of 7 bases. The CDR3 sequence is 15 residues long. The DNA of the CDR3 is TGTGCCATCAGTGAGGGGCCTGCAACTAATGAAAAACTGTTTTTT. It specifies CAISEGPATNEKLFF.

The chain employs TRBV11-2 and TRBJ2-1; D remains ambiguous. This CDR3 comprises 13 residues. Deletions cut 4 bases from V and 5 bases from J, with 9 bases between. CDR1 and CDR2 from the germline V gene are SGHAT and FQNNGV. CDR3 region: CASSSTEDNEQFF. CDR3 nucleotide sequence: TGTGCCAGCAGCTCCACAGAAGACAATGAGCAGTTCTTC.